The 18 T cell receptor beta chains below come from one sample, sequenced in a study of T cell responses to AZD1222 COVID-19 vaccine (dated by TCRdb to the early 2020s). Interpreted using the paper, the time point label stands for: baseline before first vaccination. Preparation of the library involved the immunoSEQ multiplex PCR assay. Not all clones reach the TCRdb copy of this immuneACCESS table, which keeps in-frame sequences only. Checked studies attribute under half of the gap to unresolved V genes and leave the rest unexplained. The sample records about 140,000 clones, 90% of which are singletons. The top ten clones comprise about 3.5% of the sample. The input for sequencing was peripheral blood, taken on day 0 of AZD1222 vaccination. The receptors derive from an adult in good health.

This clone was seen a single time. The chain uses TRBV3-1 (or the pseudogene TRBV3-2) and TRBJ2-1, with unresolved D. The CDR3 loop spans 14 amino acids. V lost 8 bases, J lost 0 bases, and 11 bases lay in between. Germline V gene data show CDR1 as LGHDT and CDR2 as YNNKEL (reference sequence). The CDR3, as DNA: TGTGCCAGCTCTTCAGTGTTCTCCTACAATGAGCAGTTCTTC. Its translation: CASSSVFSYNEQFF.

The chain carries TRBV6-5 and TRBJ2-7, with TRBD2 matching over 7 bases. The CDR3 extends over 14 amino acids. V lost 4 bases and J lost 6; bases outside the gene matches: 9. Germline CDR1 reads MNHEY; CDR2 reads SVGAGI. The CDR3 region is CASSSPGRFTEQYF. DNA of the CDR3: TGTGCCAGCAGTTCCCCCGGGAGGTTTACCGAGCAGTACTTC.

The chain recombines TRBV28 with TRBJ1-5, with TRBD1 matching 7 bases. The CDR3 length is 15 residues. J was trimmed by 2 bases and V by 5 bases; bases with no gene match: 6. Per the germline V gene, CDR1 is MDHEN and CDR2 is SYDVKM. The CDR3 protein is CASSPPGGGNQPQHF. The CDR3 DNA follows: TGTGCCAGCAGTCCTCCAGGGGGAGGCAATCAGCCCCAGCATTTT.

This sequence joins TRBV27 and TRBJ1-6; 8 bases align to TRBD1. V gave up 2 bases and J gave up 14 bases; unmatched junction bases: 5. The CDR3 is 13 residues long. Germline lookup yields CDR1 MNHEY and CDR2 SMNVEV (reference sequence). DNA of the CDR3: TGTGCCAGCAGTTTAGTAAGACAGGGGACCCTCCACTTT. Its translation: CASSLVRQGTLHF.

The chain joins TRBV18 to TRBJ1-2; a possible D gene is TRBD1 (5 bases). CDR3 size: 15 residues. The V gene's germline CDR1 is KGHSH and CDR2 LQKENI. The V end was cut by 3 bases, the J end by 0 bases, with 11 bases between. As DNA, the CDR3 is TGTGCCAGCTCACCGCTGACAGTAGCTAACTATGGCTACACCTTC. This translates into CASSPLTVANYGYTF.

This chain joins TRBV29-1 and TRBJ2-7; TRBD1 matches 11 bases. Germline CDR1 SQVTM, CDR2 ANQGSEA. V shed 5 bases, J shed 0 bases, and the junction held 9 bases outside the gene matches. There are 16 residues in the CDR3. Here the CDR3 DNA reads TGCAGCGTTCGGGACAGGGGGTCCCTCAGCTCCTACGAGCAGTACTTC. It codes for CSVRDRGSLSSYEQYF.

This chain connects TRBV4-3 to TRBJ2-1, with 10 bases identical to TRBD2. Germline trimming cut 0 bases from V and 3 bases from J; bases unmatched to any gene: 11. CDR1 LGHNA and CDR2 YSLEER come from the germline V gene. The CDR3 consists of 19 residues. CDR3 sequence (DNA): TGCGCCAGCAGCCAAGATACTGGTCCGATAGCGGGAGGCTACAATGAGCAGTTCTTC. Translated: CASSQDTGPIAGGYNEQFF.

The chain couples TRBV6-5 to TRBJ1-5; D not certain. The CDR3 runs to 13 residues. The V gene lost 6 bases and the J gene lost 9 bases, with 15 bases spanning the gap. Germline CDR1 reads MNHEY; CDR2 reads SVGAGI. The CDR3 coding sequence is TGTGCCAGCAGCCGCAGCGGCTTGTGGCCCCAGCATTTT. Its translation is CASSRSGLWPQHF.

This chain joins TRBV5-4 and TRBJ1-1; D gene unclear. V shed 4 bases and J shed 2 bases, with 6 bases lying between them. Germline-derived CDR1 and CDR2 are SGHNT and YYREEE (reference sequence). CDR3 length: 12 amino acids. The CDR3 loop is CASSPGNTEAFF. CDR3 DNA: TGTGCCAGCAGCCCTGGAAACACTGAAGCTTTCTTT. Together with reference TRBV5-4 and TRBJ1-1, the CDR3 gives the full variable domain: ETGVTQSPTHLIKTRGQQVTLRCSSQSGHNTVSWYQQALGQGPQFIFQYYREEENGRGNFPPRFSGLQFPNYSSELNVNALELDDSALYLCASSPGNTEAFFGQGTRLTVV.

V and J are TRBV11-2 and TRBJ2-1, with 13 bases lining up with TRBD2. The CDR3 runs to 16 residues. Trimming took 4 bases from V and 6 from J; bases not matched to a gene: 6. Germline V gives CDR1 SGHAT, CDR2 FQNNGV. The CDR3 region is CASSSGLAGNPNEQFF. In DNA, the CDR3 is TGTGCCAGCAGCTCGGGACTAGCGGGAAACCCCAATGAGCAGTTCTTC.

The rearrangement uses TRBV3-1 (or the pseudogene TRBV3-2) and TRBJ2-3, with unresolved D. Germline V gene sequence: CDR1 LGHDT, CDR2 YNNKEL (reference sequence). CDR3 size: 15 residues. V was cut by 0 bases and J by 1 base, with 8 bases left in between. This CDR3 is CASSQDIVGTDTQYF. The CDR3 coding sequence is TGTGCCAGCAGCCAAGATATAGTGGGCACAGATACGCAGTATTTT.

This clone was seen a few times. The chain joins TRBV3-1 (or the pseudogene TRBV3-2) to TRBJ2-3; D may correspond to TRBD1 or TRBD2 (6 bases each). The CDR3 is made up of 15 amino acids. Germline CDR1 LGHDT, CDR2 YNNKEL (reference sequence). Between the trimmed V and J ends, which lost 2 bases and 8 bases, there was a span of 17 bases. CDR3 sequence: CASSQIWGARVTQYF. The CDR3 nucleotides read TGTGCCAGCAGCCAAATCTGGGGGGCGAGGGTTACGCAGTATTTT.

This chain joins TRBV12-3 or TRBV12-4 and TRBJ1-2; unclear D gene. This CDR3 contains 13 residues. V was trimmed by 7 bases and J by 7 bases, leaving 16 bases between them. CDR3 sequence reads: CASTLGRAGGYTF. The CDR3 nucleotides are TGTGCCAGCACACTCGGGAGGGCTGGTGGCTACACCTTC.

V gene TRBV5-1 combines with J gene TRBJ1-3; no clear D gene. This CDR3 has 16 amino acids. V shed 1 base and J shed 0 bases, with 11 bases lying between them. Germline loops: CDR1 SGHRS, CDR2 YFSETQ. In nucleotides, the CDR3 is TGCGCCAGCAGCTTGCTGGGATGGGCCTCTGGAAACACCATATATTTT. Translation gives CASSLLGWASGNTIYF.

The chain employs TRBV6-2 or TRBV6-3 and TRBJ2-2; 11 nucleotides align to TRBD2. With V trimmed by 5 bases and J by 6 bases, 8 bases remained unmatched. The CDR3 covers 16 residues. The germline V gene encodes CDR1 MNHEY and CDR2 SVGEGT. DNA of the CDR3: TGTGCCAGCAGTGTTAGCGGGAGGGCCGGTTCCGGGGAGCTGTTTTTT. Its protein is CASSVSGRAGSGELFF.

The CDR3: CAWSSWTEAFF. CDR3 nucleotide sequence: TGTGCCTGGAGTTCCTGGACAGAAGCTTTCTTT. V gene TRBV30 combines with J gene TRBJ1-1; D possibly corresponds to TRBD1 (5 bases). Trimming pared 2 bases from V and 8 bases from J, leaving 9 bases between. Germline assignment: CDR1 GTSNPN and CDR2 SVGIG (reference sequence). The CDR3 length is 11 residues. The full variable domain, in which reference TRBV30 and TRBJ1-1 provide the parts outside the CDR3, is SQTIHQWPATLVQPVGSPLSLECTVEGTSNPNLYWYRQAAGRGLQLLFYSVGIGQISSEVPQNLSASRPQDRQFILSSKKLLLSDSGFYLCAWSSWTEAFFGQGTRLTVV.

J is TRBJ1-1 and V is TRBV10-2; no reliable D call. Trimming cost V 0 bases and J 3 bases, with 8 bases left between them. The CDR3 consists of 14 residues. Germline lookup yields CDR1 WSHSY and CDR2 SAAADI. CDR3 region: CASSESGRDTEAFF. The CDR3 nucleotides are TGCGCCAGCAGTGAGTCGGGCAGAGACACTGAAGCTTTCTTT.

This chain uses TRBV30 with TRBJ1-3, with 7 nucleotides matching TRBD1. Trimming cost V 3 bases and J 2 bases; bases outside gene matches: 4. The germline V gene encodes CDR1 GTSNPN and CDR2 SVGIG (reference sequence). This CDR3 has 14 amino acids. CDR3 sequence: CAWRVGTAGNTIYF. CDR3 bases: TGTGCCTGGAGGGTCGGGACAGCTGGAAACACCATATATTTT.